Shown below are 32 T cell receptor beta chains from a single sample sequenced in a study of read filtering for tumor transcriptome and immune sequencing. Molecular barcoded adaptors covering alpha/delta and beta/gamma chains were used on 400 to 450 ng RNA. One entry per CDR3 protein, called by TCRdb with MiXCR from the reads. The top ten hold 25% to 35% of the sample, which has over 35,000 distinct CDR3 sequences, around an eighth seen once. The sample comprised a population of CD138-negative cells sorted from bone marrow. The receptor set was obtained from a donor at least 40 years old with multiple myeloma.

This clonotype was counted between two and nine times. One base away lies a much larger clone, so this may be a sequencing read error. The gene calls are TRBV7-8 and TRBJ2-2; the D is unclear. CDR3 length: 15 amino acids. V dropped 1 base and J dropped 1 base, with 7 bases sitting between them. Per the germline V gene, CDR1 is SGHVS and CDR2 is FQNEAQ. CDR3: CASSLDLRNTGELFF. For the CDR3, the DNA is TGTGCCAGCAGCTTAGATCTCCGGAACACCGGGGAGCTGTTTTTT.

This clonotype was recorded at least ten times. The J gene is TRBJ2-1, the V gene TRBV5-6, with 7 positions matching TRBD2. Trimming removed 4 bases from V and 5 bases from J; junction bases left unmatched: 3. Looked up from germline, CDR1 is SGHDT and CDR2 is YYEEEE. There are 13 residues in the CDR3. This chain's CDR3 is CASSDGLDNEQFF. CDR3 sequence (DNA): TGTGCCAGCAGCGACGGACTAGACAATGAGCAGTTCTTC.

DNA of the CDR3: TGCGCCAGCAGCCAAGAACTGGGGAGAACGAGTGAAAAACTGTTTTTT. Its protein is CASSQELGRTSEKLFF. The chain links TRBV4-3 to TRBJ1-4; D is unclear. Per the germline V gene, CDR1 is LGHNA and CDR2 is YSLEER. The V end lost 0 bases, the J end lost 7 bases, and 15 bases lay between the germline ends. The CDR3 is made up of 16 amino acids.

The chain links TRBV28 to TRBJ1-5; maybe TRBD1 (6 bases). Trimming left V 6 bases short and J 3 bases short, with 12 bases between. The CDR3 extends over 14 amino acids. The germline V gene encodes CDR1 MDHEN and CDR2 SYDVKM. The DNA of the CDR3 is TGTGCCAGCAGATTGGGACAACTCAATCAGCCCCAGCATTTT. Translated, it gives CASRLGQLNQPQHF.

This clonotype was observed a few times. The V call is TRBV7-9, the J call TRBJ2-5; 10 bases fit TRBD2. V lost 5 bases to trimming and J lost 2 bases; unmatched junction nucleotides: 2. Germline V gene sequence: CDR1 SEHNR, CDR2 FQNEAQ (reference sequence). The CDR3 has 14 amino acids. The CDR3 is CASSRTSGQETQYF. The CDR3 DNA sequence: TGTGCCAGCAGCCGGACTAGCGGACAAGAGACCCAGTACTTC.

This clonotype showed up many times. V and J are TRBV12-3 or TRBV12-4 and TRBJ1-5, with D unclear. V dropped 3 bases and J dropped 5 bases, with 5 bases sitting between them. This CDR3 is 12 amino acids long. CDR3 DNA: TGTGCCAGCAGTTTGCAGTATCAGCCCCAGCATTTT. Translated, it gives CASSLQYQPQHF.

Many counts were recorded for this clonotype. This chain connects TRBV2 to TRBJ2-1, with D possibly being TRBD1 (6 bases). The CDR3 sequence is 14 residues long. V was pared by 6 bases and J by 3 bases, with 12 bases between. Germline V gene sequence: CDR1 SNHLY, CDR2 FYNNEI. The CDR3 loop is CASRLQGGYNEQFF. CDR3 DNA sequence: TGTGCCAGCAGATTACAGGGTGGCTACAATGAGCAGTTCTTC.

The table lists this clonotype with many counts. The gene calls are TRBV20-1 and TRBJ2-7; a possible D gene is TRBD2 (6 bases). Germline V gene data show CDR1 as DFQATT and CDR2 as SNEGSKA (reference sequence). The CDR3 extends over 14 amino acids. The V end lost 4 bases, the J end lost 3 bases, and 16 bases lay between the germline ends. The CDR3 is CSAKNPGLVYEQYF. The CDR3 DNA sequence: TGCAGTGCTAAAAATCCGGGACTCGTCTACGAGCAGTACTTC.

This clonotype occurred many times. The rearrangement uses TRBV19 and TRBJ2-7; the match to TRBD2 covers 7 bases. Germline-derived CDR1 and CDR2 are LNHDA and SQIVND (reference sequence). V lost 6 bases and J lost 0; bases outside the gene matches: 5. The CDR3 runs 14 residues. This chain's CDR3 is CASRERGSSYEQYF. CDR3 in DNA: TGTGCCAGTAGGGAGCGGGGTAGCTCCTACGAGCAGTACTTC.

This clonotype was recorded a few times. A much larger clone sits a single nucleotide away, making a read error possible. This rearrangement joins TRBV5-1 to TRBJ2-1; no definite D call. This CDR3 contains 13 residues. Germline V gene sequence: CDR1 SGHRS, CDR2 YFSETQ. The CDR3 here is CASSLRIDNGQFF. DNA of the CDR3: TGCGCCAGCAGCTTAAGGATCGACAATGGGCAGTTCTTC.

This clonotype was recorded at least ten times. This chain uses TRBV11-2 with TRBJ2-2; 8 positions match TRBD1. The trim removed 6 bases at V and 3 bases at J, leaving 6 bases unmatched. The CDR3 is made up of 15 amino acids. Per germline, CDR1 SGHAT and CDR2 FQNNGV. CDR3 sequence: CASSPLTGDTGELFF. The CDR3 DNA reads as TGTGCCAGCAGTCCCCTGACAGGGGACACCGGGGAGCTGTTTTTT.

This clonotype was seen ten or more times. The chain is built from TRBV2 and TRBJ1-2; 10 bases fit TRBD1. V gave up 6 bases and J gave up 4 bases; unmatched junction bases: 2. The CDR3 covers 13 residues. The germline V gene has CDR1 SNHLY and CDR2 FYNNEI. CDR3 sequence: CASRDRGPYGYTF. CDR3 nucleotides: TGTGCCAGCAGAGACAGGGGGCCCTATGGCTACACCTTC.

This clonotype was counted at least ten times. The rearrangement links TRBV7-3 to TRBJ2-1, with unresolved D. Trimming took 5 bases from V and 4 from J, leaving 15 bases between them. Germline CDR1 reads SGHTA; CDR2 reads FQGTGA. This CDR3 region has 15 residues. CDR3 region: CASSLRLNPYNEQFF. The CDR3 nucleotides are TGTGCCAGCAGCCTCAGACTGAACCCGTACAATGAGCAGTTCTTC.

The chain is built from TRBV7-2 and TRBJ2-5, with 8 bases identical to TRBD1. CDR3 length equals 15 residues. With V trimmed by 4 bases and J by 1 base, 5 bases remained unmatched. CDR1 and CDR2 (germline): SGHTA, FQGNSA. The DNA of the CDR3 is TGTGCCAGCAGCTCGGACAGGGCTCTCCAAGAGACCCAGTACTTC. This sequence encodes CASSSDRALQETQYF.

This clonotype showed up many times. This sequence joins TRBV7-9 and TRBJ2-1, with D maybe TRBD1 (6 bases). Trimming stripped 5 bases from V and 9 bases from J, with 11 bases between. This CDR3 spans 12 amino acids. Germline V gene sequence: CDR1 SEHNR, CDR2 FQNEAQ (reference sequence). DNA for the CDR3: TGTGCCAGCAGCGAGGGGGTTCCTGAGCAGTTCTTC. It yields the protein CASSEGVPEQFF.

This clonotype has at least ten counts. The chain couples TRBV3-1 to TRBJ1-5, with TRBD1 as a possible D gene (5 bases). V gave up 3 bases and J gave up 6 bases, with 9 bases separating them. This CDR3 spans 13 amino acids. Germline CDR1 reads LGHDT; CDR2 reads YNNKEL (reference sequence). DNA of the CDR3: TGTGCCAGCAGCCAGGGGCTGGGTCAGCCCCAGCATTTT. Translating gives CASSQGLGQPQHF.

This clonotype was picked up many times. V gene TRBV4-1 combines with J gene TRBJ2-1; 15 bases fit TRBD2. V lost 2 bases to trimming and J lost 9 bases; unmatched junction nucleotides: 11. Germline CDR1 and CDR2: MGHRA and YSYEKL. The CDR3 is 18 amino acids. This CDR3 is CASSQPPGLAGGGFEQFF. CDR3 DNA sequence: TGCGCCAGCAGCCAACCGCCGGGACTAGCGGGAGGAGGCTTTGAGCAGTTCTTC.

This clonotype occurred many times. V is TRBV5-1 and J is TRBJ2-5; no reliable D call. V lost 0 bases, J lost 1 base, and 4 bases lay in between. The CDR3 loop spans 13 amino acids. The germline V gene encodes CDR1 SGHRS and CDR2 YFSETQ. CDR3 coding DNA: TGCGCCAGCAGCTTGGACAGCCAAGAGACCCAGTACTTC. Its translation is CASSLDSQETQYF.

The genes are TRBV7-3 and TRBJ2-1; D possibly corresponds to TRBD1 (6 bases). The CDR3 is 13 amino acids. V was trimmed by 4 bases and J by 10 bases, leaving 14 bases between them. Germline lookup yields CDR1 SGHTA and CDR2 FQGTGA. CDR3 amino acids: CASSCRQVMEQFF. DNA of the CDR3: TGTGCCAGCAGCTGTCGACAGGTAATGGAGCAGTTCTTC.

Points on this clonotype: This sequence may be a read error, since a much larger clone differs from it by one base. The final CDR3 position lacks the conserved phenylalanine or tryptophan, pointing to a likely read error. The CDR3 coding sequence is TGCGCCAGCAGCCGGGGACAGATCCCTGAAGCTTTCTGT. It yields the protein CASSRGQIPEAFC. This chain uses TRBV5-1 with TRBJ1-1, with 7 bases matching TRBD1. The V segment lost 4 bases and the J segment 6 bases; nucleotides outside the gene matches: 6. The CDR3 is made up of 13 amino acids. Germline V gives CDR1 SGHRS, CDR2 YFSETQ.

This clonotype has a count of ten or more. This rearrangement joins TRBV2 to TRBJ2-1; D uncertain. Trimming took off 3 bases at V and 2 bases at J, with 8 bases between the two ends. CDR1 and CDR2 from the germline V gene are SNHLY and FYNNEI. This CDR3 is built from 14 residues. DNA of the CDR3: TGTGCCAGCAGTGATGCTAATACCTACAATGAGCAGTTCTTC. Its protein is CASSDANTYNEQFF.

V and J are TRBV6-5 and TRBJ1-1, with D uncertain. V dropped 6 bases and J dropped 4 bases, with 12 bases sitting between them. The germline V gene has CDR1 MNHEY and CDR2 SVGAGI. This CDR3 contains 13 residues. The CDR3 protein is CASSHGVSTEAFF. The CDR3 DNA sequence: TGTGCCAGCAGCCACGGGGTGAGCACTGAAGCTTTCTTT.

Ten or more counts support this clonotype. This sequence joins TRBV6-6 and TRBJ1-5, with 7 bases matching TRBD1. The CDR3 totals 14 residues. The germline gives CDR1 MNHNY, CDR2 SVGAGI (reference sequence). The J segment lost 0 bases and the V segment lost 7 bases, leaving 3 bases of the junction unmatched. DNA for the CDR3: TGTGCCAGCACATCAGGGGGTAGCAATCAGCCCCAGCATTTT. Translated: CASTSGGSNQPQHF.

This clonotype was recorded at least ten times. The V call is TRBV20-1, the J call TRBJ1-2; 12 bases agree with TRBD1. The CDR3 spans 17 residues. V shed 0 bases, J shed 8 bases, and the junction held 13 bases outside the gene matches. Per germline, CDR1 DFQATT and CDR2 SNEGSKA (reference sequence). The CDR3 region is CSARDFRGQGASIGYTF. CDR3 DNA: TGCAGTGCTAGAGATTTTAGGGGACAGGGGGCGTCCATAGGCTACACCTTC.

This clonotype was recorded many times. The V and J genes are TRBV4-2 and TRBJ2-4; TRBD2 aligns across 8 bases. The CDR3 totals 21 residues. J gave up 0 bases and V 4 bases, and 20 bases lay outside the gene matches. Germline V gene sequence: CDR1 LGHNA, CDR2 YNFKEQ. The CDR3 nucleotides read TGTGCCAGCAGCCGAGAACTAGCGGAAGCCCGATATGACATAGCCAAAAACATTCAGTACTTC. This gives the protein CASSRELAEARYDIAKNIQYF.

This clonotype was counted between two and nine times. An end of the junction differs from the germline gene, which may be a read error. The chain combines TRBV5-6 with TRBJ2-7; the D gene is possibly TRBD1 (6 bases). The CDR3 covers 15 residues. CDR1 and CDR2 (germline): SGHDT, YYEEEE. CDR3 nucleotide sequence: TGTGCCTGCAGCTTGGTTAGGGACAATCTGTACGAGCAGTACTTC. This gives the protein CACSLVRDNLYEQYF.

This clonotype was picked up many times. The chain combines TRBV25-1 with TRBJ2-7; D is possibly TRBD2 (6 bases). The V and J ends lost 4 bases and 0 bases respectively, with 13 bases between them. The CDR3 covers 15 residues. Germline V gene data show CDR1 as MGHDK and CDR2 as SYGVNS. DNA of the CDR3: TGTGCCAGCAGTGTCACCGGGACTCCCTCCTACGAGCAGTACTTC. This encodes CASSVTGTPSYEQYF.

This clonotype was detected ten times or more. The V gene is TRBV5-1, the J gene TRBJ2-6, with D maybe TRBD1 (6 bases). Germline V gene sequence: CDR1 SGHRS, CDR2 YFSETQ. The CDR3 runs 15 residues. Deletions cut 3 bases from V and 4 bases from J, with 11 bases between. The CDR3 sequence: CASSSPGAGANVLTF. The CDR3 nucleotides are TGCGCCAGCAGCTCCCCAGGGGCCGGGGCCAACGTCCTGACTTTC. Drawing the rest from reference TRBV5-1 and TRBJ2-6, the complete variable domain is KAGVTQTPRYLIKTRGQQVTLSCSPISGHRSVSWYQQTPGQGLQFLFEYFSETQRNKGNFPGRFSGRQFSNSRSEMNVSTLELGDSALYLCASSSPGAGANVLTFGAGSRLTVL.

This clonotype was seen repeatedly, ten times or more. This chain links TRBV4-2 with TRBJ2-1, with D uncertain. The V end was cut by 1 base, the J end by 0 bases, with 13 bases between. Per germline, CDR1 LGHNA and CDR2 YNFKEQ. The CDR3 is made up of 17 amino acids. The CDR3 DNA sequence: TGTGCCAGCAGCCAAGTAGTCGGTTCGAGCTCCTACAATGAGCAGTTCTTC. This translates into CASSQVVGSSSYNEQFF.

Notes on this clonotype: An end of the junction does not agree with germline; a read error may underlie this. This chain joins TRBV30 and TRBJ1-4; no clear D. Germline loops: CDR1 GTSNPN, CDR2 SVGIG (reference sequence). This CDR3 has 14 amino acids. CDR3 sequence (DNA): TGTGCCTGCCCCCACACGACGGCTAATGGAAAACTATTTTTT. This gives the protein CACPHTTANGKLFF.

This clonotype was picked up many times. This sequence joins TRBV28 and TRBJ1-2, with 8 bases matching TRBD1. The CDR3 runs to 12 residues. The ends lost 6 bases at V and 3 bases at J; junction bases unmatched: 0. CDR1 is MDHEN and CDR2 is SYDVKM in the germline V gene. CDR3 nucleotides: TGTGCCAGCAGGACAGGGGACTATGGCTACACCTTC. Translation gives CASRTGDYGYTF.

Concerning this clonotype itself: One junction end disagrees with the germline gene, perhaps due to a read error. The rearrangement links TRBV5-4 to TRBJ2-1; 8 bases fit TRBD2. This CDR3 has 17 amino acids. CDR1 SGHNT and CDR2 YYREEE come from the germline V gene (reference sequence). CDR3 sequence: CASSTGTSGASHNERFF. Here the CDR3 DNA reads TGTGCCAGCAGCACCGGGACTAGTGGAGCCTCCCACAATGAGCGGTTCTTC.